A single TCR beta chain is shown here with its context. These data are taken from a study of T-cell memory formation after mild COVID-19. V lost 5 bases to trimming and J lost 4 bases; unmatched junction nucleotides: 10. Germline CDR1 SGHTA, CDR2 FQGNSA. The CDR3 has 17 residues. Via MiXCR, TCRdb re-called the 5' RACE reads, giving one row per CDR3 protein. The sample carries some 490,000 distinct CDR3 sequences, 18% recorded once. This TCR came from an adult woman who had mild COVID-19 (a few samples of this study predate the infection). Cell type and time point are not known. Input material: PBMCs or a T cell subset sorted from them (not recorded which). V is TRBV7-2 and J is TRBJ2-1, with 11 bases lining up with TRBD2. CDR3 DNA: TGTGCCAGCAGCGCTCGTACTAGCGGGAGTTGGTACAATGAGCAGTTCTTC. The encoded protein is CASSARTSGSWYNEQFF.